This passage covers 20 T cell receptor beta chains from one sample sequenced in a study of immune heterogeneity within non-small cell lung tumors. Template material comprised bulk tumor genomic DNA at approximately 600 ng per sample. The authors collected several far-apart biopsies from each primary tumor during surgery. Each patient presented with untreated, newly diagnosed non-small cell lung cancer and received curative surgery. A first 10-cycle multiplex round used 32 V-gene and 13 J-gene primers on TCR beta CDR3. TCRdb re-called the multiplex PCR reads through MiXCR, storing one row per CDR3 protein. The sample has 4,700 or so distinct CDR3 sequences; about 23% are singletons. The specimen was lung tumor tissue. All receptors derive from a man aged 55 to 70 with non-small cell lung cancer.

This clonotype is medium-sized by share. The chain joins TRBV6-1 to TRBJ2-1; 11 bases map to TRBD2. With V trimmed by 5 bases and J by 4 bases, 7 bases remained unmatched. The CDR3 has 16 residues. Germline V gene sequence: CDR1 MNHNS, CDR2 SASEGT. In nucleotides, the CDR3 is TGTGCCAGCAGTCCACTAGCGGGAGTCAAATACAATGAGCAGTTCTTC. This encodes CASSPLAGVKYNEQFF.

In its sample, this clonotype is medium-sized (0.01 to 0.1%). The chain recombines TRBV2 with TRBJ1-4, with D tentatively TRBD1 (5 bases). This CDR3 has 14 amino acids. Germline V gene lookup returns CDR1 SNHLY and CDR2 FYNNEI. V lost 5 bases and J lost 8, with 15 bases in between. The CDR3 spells CASSLRAGGEKLFF. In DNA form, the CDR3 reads TGTGCCAGCAGTCTCCGGGCCGGGGGAGAAAAACTGTTTTTT. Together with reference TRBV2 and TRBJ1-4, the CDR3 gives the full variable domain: EPEVTQTPSHQVTQMGQEVILRCVPISNHLYFYWYRQILGQKVEFLVSFYNNEISEKSEIFDDQFSVERPDGSNFTLKIRSTKLEDSAMYFCASSLRAGGEKLFFGSGTQLSVL.

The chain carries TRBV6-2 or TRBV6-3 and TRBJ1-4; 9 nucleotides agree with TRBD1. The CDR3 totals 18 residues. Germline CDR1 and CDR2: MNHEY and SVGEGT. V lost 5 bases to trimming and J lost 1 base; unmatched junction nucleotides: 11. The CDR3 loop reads CASSKGQGRGETNEKLFF. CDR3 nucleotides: TGTGCCAGCAGTAAGGGACAGGGACGGGGGGAAACTAATGAAAAACTGTTTTTT.

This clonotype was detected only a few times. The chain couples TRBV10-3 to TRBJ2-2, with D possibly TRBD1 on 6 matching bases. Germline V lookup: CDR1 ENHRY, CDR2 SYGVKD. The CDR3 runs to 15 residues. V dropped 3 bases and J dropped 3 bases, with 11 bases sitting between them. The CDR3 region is CAISERDIDTGELFF. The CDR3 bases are TGTGCCATCAGTGAACGGGACATAGACACCGGGGAGCTGTTTTTT.

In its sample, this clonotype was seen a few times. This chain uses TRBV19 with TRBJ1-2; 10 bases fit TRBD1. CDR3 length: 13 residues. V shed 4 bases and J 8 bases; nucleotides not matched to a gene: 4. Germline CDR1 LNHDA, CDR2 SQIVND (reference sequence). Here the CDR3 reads CASSTGQGRGYTF. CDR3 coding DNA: TGTGCCAGTAGTACGGGACAGGGGAGAGGCTACACCTTC.

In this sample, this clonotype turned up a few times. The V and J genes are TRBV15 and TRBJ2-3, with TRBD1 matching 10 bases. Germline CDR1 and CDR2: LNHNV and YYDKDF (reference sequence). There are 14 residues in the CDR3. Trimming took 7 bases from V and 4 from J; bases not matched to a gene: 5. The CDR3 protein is CATTRDRGADTQYF. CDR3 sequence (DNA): TGTGCCACCACCAGGGACAGGGGAGCAGATACGCAGTATTTT.

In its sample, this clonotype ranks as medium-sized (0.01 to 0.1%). CDR3: CASSTLINEHRDRTYEQYF. In nucleotides, the CDR3 is TGTGCCAGCAGTACCTTAATAAATGAACACCGGGACAGGACCTACGAGCAGTACTTC. This chain joins TRBV6-2 or TRBV6-3 and TRBJ2-7; 8 bases are shared with TRBD1. Germline CDR1 MNHEY, CDR2 SVGEGT. This CDR3 comprises 19 residues. Trimming removed 5 bases from V and 2 bases from J; junction bases left unmatched: 20.

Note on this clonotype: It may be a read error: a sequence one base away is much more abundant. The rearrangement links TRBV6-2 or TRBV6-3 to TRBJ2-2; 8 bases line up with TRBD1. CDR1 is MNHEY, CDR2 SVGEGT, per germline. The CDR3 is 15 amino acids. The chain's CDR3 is CASSLRQGHTGELSF. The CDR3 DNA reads TGTGCCAGCAGTTTACGACAGGGGCACACCGGGGAGCTGTCTTTT.

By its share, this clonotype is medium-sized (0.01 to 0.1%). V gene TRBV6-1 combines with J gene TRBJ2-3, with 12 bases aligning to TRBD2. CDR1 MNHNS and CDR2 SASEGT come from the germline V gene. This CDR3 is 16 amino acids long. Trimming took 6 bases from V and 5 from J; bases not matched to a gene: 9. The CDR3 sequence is CASSQILAGGIDTQYF. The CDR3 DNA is TGTGCCAGCAGCCAAATCCTAGCGGGAGGGATAGATACGCAGTATTTT.

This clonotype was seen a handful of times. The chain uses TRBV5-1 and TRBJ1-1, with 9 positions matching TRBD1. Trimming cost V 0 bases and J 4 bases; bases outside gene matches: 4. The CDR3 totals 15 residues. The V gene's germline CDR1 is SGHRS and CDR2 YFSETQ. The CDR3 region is CASSLGQGGGTEAFF. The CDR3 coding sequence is TGCGCCAGCAGCTTGGGACAGGGGGGGGGCACTGAAGCTTTCTTT.

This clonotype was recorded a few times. CDR3 nucleotide sequence: TGCGCCAGCGGGAAGCGGGAGTTCAGCACAGATACGCAGTATTTT. The encoded protein is CASGKREFSTDTQYF. This sequence joins TRBV5-1 and TRBJ2-3; 8 bases map to TRBD2. Germline loops: CDR1 SGHRS, CDR2 YFSETQ. CDR3 length: 15 amino acids. J lost 0 bases, V lost 7 bases, and 7 bases had no gene match.

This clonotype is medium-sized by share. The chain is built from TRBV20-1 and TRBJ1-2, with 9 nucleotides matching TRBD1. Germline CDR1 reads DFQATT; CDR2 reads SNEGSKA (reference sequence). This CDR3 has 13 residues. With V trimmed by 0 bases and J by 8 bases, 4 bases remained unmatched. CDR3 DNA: TGCAGTGCTAGAGATAGGGGACAGGGCGGCTACACCTTC. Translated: CSARDRGQGGYTF.

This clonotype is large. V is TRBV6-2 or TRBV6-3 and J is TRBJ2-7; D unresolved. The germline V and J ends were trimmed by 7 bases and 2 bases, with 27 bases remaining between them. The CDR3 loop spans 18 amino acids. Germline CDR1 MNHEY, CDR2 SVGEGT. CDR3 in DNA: TGTGCCAGCACCACAAGAAAGAGTCTTGGATTCCCCCCCTACGAGCAGTACTTC. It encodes CASTTRKSLGFPPYEQYF.

The CDR3 here is CASSLLNREAGNTIYF. Written as DNA, the CDR3 is TGTGCCAGCAGCCTTCTAAACCGGGAGGCTGGAAACACCATATATTTT. The gene calls are TRBV7-8 and TRBJ1-3; D is ambiguous. Germline-derived CDR1 and CDR2 are SGHVS and FQNEAQ. This CDR3 spans 16 amino acids. Trimming removed 5 bases at V and 2 bases at J, with 16 bases between. The whole variable domain, filled in from reference TRBV7-8 and TRBJ1-3, reads GAGVSQSPRYKVAKRGQDVALRCDPISGHVSLFWYQQALGQGPEFLTYFQNEAQLDKSGLPSDRFFAERPEGSVSTLKIQRTQQEDSAVYLCASSLLNREAGNTIYFGEGSWLTVV.

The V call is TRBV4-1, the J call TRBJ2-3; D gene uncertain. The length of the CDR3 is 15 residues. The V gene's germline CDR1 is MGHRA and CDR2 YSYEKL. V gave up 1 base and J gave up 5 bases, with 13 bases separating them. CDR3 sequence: CASSQVLSRRDTQYF. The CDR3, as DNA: TGCGCCAGCAGCCAAGTTTTGTCGAGGAGAGATACGCAGTATTTT.

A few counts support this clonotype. DNA for the CDR3: TGTGCCAGCAGAGGACAGGCCCCTGAAGCTTTCTTT. Residues: CASRGQAPEAFF. The chain has TRBV28 and TRBJ1-1; 7 positions match TRBD1. This CDR3 contains 12 residues. Germline assignment: CDR1 MDHEN and CDR2 SYDVKM. V trimming: 6 bases; J trimming: 6 bases; junction bases outside the gene matches: 4.

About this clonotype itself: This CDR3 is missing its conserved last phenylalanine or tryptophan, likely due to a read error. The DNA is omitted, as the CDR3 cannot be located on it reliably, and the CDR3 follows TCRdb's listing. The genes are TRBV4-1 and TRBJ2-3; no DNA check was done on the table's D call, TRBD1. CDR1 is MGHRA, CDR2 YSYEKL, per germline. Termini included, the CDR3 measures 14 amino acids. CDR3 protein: CASSWDRGEQYFGP.

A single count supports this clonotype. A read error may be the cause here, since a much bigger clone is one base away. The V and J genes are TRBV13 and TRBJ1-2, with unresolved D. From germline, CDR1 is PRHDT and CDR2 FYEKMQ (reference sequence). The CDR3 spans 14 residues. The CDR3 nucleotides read TGTGCCAGCAGCTTCGCAGGCGTTAACTATGGCTACGCCTTC. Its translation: CASSFAGVNYGYAF.

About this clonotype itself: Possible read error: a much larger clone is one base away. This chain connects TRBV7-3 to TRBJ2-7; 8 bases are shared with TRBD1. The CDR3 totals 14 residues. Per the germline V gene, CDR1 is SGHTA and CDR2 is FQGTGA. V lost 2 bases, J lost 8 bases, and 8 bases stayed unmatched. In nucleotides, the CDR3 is TGTGCCAGCAGCTTAGGAGGACAGGGTCACAAGCAGTACTTC. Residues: CASSLGGQGHKQYF.

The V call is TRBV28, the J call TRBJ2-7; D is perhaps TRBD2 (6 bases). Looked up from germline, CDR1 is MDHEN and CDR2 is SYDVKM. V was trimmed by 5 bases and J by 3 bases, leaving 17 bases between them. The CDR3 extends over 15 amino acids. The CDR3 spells CASSPWVGEDYEQYF. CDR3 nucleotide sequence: TGTGCCAGCAGTCCATGGGTGGGGGAGGACTACGAGCAGTACTTC. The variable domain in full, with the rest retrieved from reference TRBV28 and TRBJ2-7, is DVKVTQSSRYLVKRTGEKVFLECVQDMDHENMFWYRQDPGLGLRLIYFSYDVKMKEKGDIPEGYSVSREKKERFSLILESASTNQTSMYLCASSPWVGEDYEQYFGPGTRLTVT.